The rows below give T cell receptor beta chains drawn from one sample of a study of cytomegalovirus exposure and HLA in healthy donors. TCRdb's table, derived via immunoSEQ multiplex PCR, lists solely in-frame clones and lacks some. This sample has about 130,000 clones; roughly 9% occur once, and the top ten carry roughly 6.4%. The sequenced sample consisted of PBMCs. The receptor set was obtained from a middle-aged woman in good health and CMV-seropositive. CDR3s include the opening cysteine and the closing phenylalanine or tryptophan. The order of the fields is V gene, J gene, clone size, D gene, CDR3 protein, CDR3 DNA. D genes are given only for firm matches. Some rows have no size entry. The others give once, few or many, or a class for an expanded clone.

TRBV18	TRBJ2-7	-	-	CASSPPEAGGVYEQYF	TGTGCCAGCTCACCACCGGAGGCAGGTGGGGTCTACGAGCAGTACTTC
TRBV10-1	TRBJ2-1	few	-	CASSDPSSYNEQFF	TGCGCCAGCAGTGATCCGAGCTCCTACAATGAGCAGTTCTTC
TRBV7-9	TRBJ1-2	-	TRBD1	CASSSQGAQGYTF	TGTGCCAGCAGCTCCCAGGGGGCACAGGGCTACACCTTC
TRBV5-1	TRBJ1-2	-	TRBD1	CASSPTGGENGYTF	TGCGCCAGCAGCCCGACAGGGGGGGAGAATGGCTACACCTTC
TRBV6-6	TRBJ2-2	few	TRBD2	CASTNRGANTGELFF	TGTGCCAGCACAAACCGGGGGGCGAACACCGGGGAGCTGTTTTTT
TRBV6-5	TRBJ1-3	few	-	CASSYSRLSGNTIYF	TGTGCCAGCAGTTACTCGCGACTCTCTGGAAACACCATATATTTT
TRBV5-4	TRBJ2-7	few	TRBD1	CDSSPRTGHPLYEQYF	TGTGACAGCAGCCCGCGGACAGGCCATCCCCTATACGAGCAGTACTTC
TRBV5-1	TRBJ1-2	-	-	CASSRGLYGYTF	TGCGCCAGCAGCCGGGGACTCTATGGCTACACCTTC
TRBV6-5	TRBJ1-1	few	TRBD1	CASSLTGMNTEAFF	TGTGCCAGCAGTTTGACAGGGATGAACACTGAAGCTTTCTTT
TRBV11-3	TRBJ2-2	few	TRBD2	CASSLALAGANTGELFF	TGTGCCAGCAGCTTAGCACTAGCGGGGGCGAACACCGGGGAGCTGTTTTTT
TRBV5-1	TRBJ1-1	few	TRBD1	CASRATGTGTEAFF	TGCGCCAGCAGGGCGACAGGGACGGGCACTGAAGCTTTCTTT
TRBV5-1	TRBJ2-3	few	TRBD2	CASSLEASGGTDTQYF	TGCGCCAGCAGCTTGGAGGCTAGCGGAGGCACAGATACGCAGTATTTT
TRBV19	TRBJ2-5	few	TRBD1	CASSIGPDRALQETQYF	TGTGCCAGTAGTATAGGTCCTGACAGGGCCTTGCAAGAGACCCAGTACTTC
TRBV6-5	TRBJ2-7	few	-	CASRPDTGVNYEQYF	TGTGCCAGCAGACCGGACACAGGAGTGAACTACGAGCAGTACTTC
TRBV27	TRBJ2-7	few	TRBD1	CASSPRTGRREQYF	TGTGCCAGCAGTCCGCGGACAGGGCGTCGCGAGCAGTACTTC
TRBV27	TRBJ1-6	few	TRBD1	CASSFVPQGSSPLHF	TGTGCCAGCAGTTTCGTCCCACAGGGGAGTTCACCCCTCCACTTT
TRBV19	TRBJ1-3	-	-	CASSLQDSFSGNTIYF	TGTGCCAGTAGTCTTCAAGACAGTTTCTCTGGAAACACCATATATTTT
TRBV27	TRBJ1-3	-	TRBD1	CASSSDRAGGNTIYF	TGTGCCAGCAGTTCTGACAGGGCTGGTGGAAACACCATATATTTT
TRBV6-5	TRBJ1-2	few	-	CASSYSRNYGYTF	TGTGCCAGCAGTTACTCGCGGAATTATGGCTACACCTTC
TRBV23-1	TRBJ2-7	few	-	CASSQAPGQAYEQYF	TGCGCCAGCAGTCAAGCTCCAGGTCAAGCCTACGAGCAGTACTTC
TRBV10-1	TRBJ2-2	-	-	CASSESVGANTGELFF	TGCGCCAGCAGTGAGTCTGTCGGAGCGAACACCGGGGAGCTGTTTTTT
TRBV6-5	TRBJ2-7	-	-	CASSTGNSYEQYF	TGTGCCAGCAGTACCGGGAACTCCTACGAGCAGTACTTC
TRBV2	TRBJ1-1	few	TRBD1	CASSTDRGYTEAFF	TGTGCCAGCAGCACAGACAGGGGATACACTGAAGCTTTCTTT
TRBV5-5	TRBJ1-1	-	-	CASTPSGGGGTEAFF	TGTGCCAGCACCCCGAGCGGGGGCGGCGGCACTGAAGCTTTCTTT
TRBV9	TRBJ1-3	-	TRBD1	CASSGTGTGGGNTIYF	TGTGCCAGCAGCGGAACCGGGACAGGGGGCGGAAACACCATATATTTT
TRBV10-2	TRBJ1-3	-	-	CDSSATSQVSGNTIYF	TGCGACAGCAGTGCGACTTCACAAGTTTCTGGAAACACCATATATTTC
TRBV7-9	TRBJ2-3	many	TRBD2	CASRGLGTDTQYF	TGTGCCAGCAGGGGACTAGGGACAGATACGCAGTATTTT
TRBV6-1	TRBJ1-1	-	-	CASTSRGSDPVEAFF	TGTGCCAGCACCTCCAGAGGATCTGATCCCGTTGAAGCTTTCTTT
TRBV11-2	TRBJ1-1	-	TRBD1	CASSLIPGTANTEAFF	TGTGCCAGCAGCTTAATTCCCGGGACAGCGAACACTGAAGCTTTCTTT
TRBV4-3	TRBJ2-7	-	-	CASSQEGPGQFFYYEQYF	TGCGCCAGCAGCCAAGAAGGCCCAGGACAGTTCTTTTACTACGAGCAGTACTTC
TRBV4-1	TRBJ2-1	few	TRBD2	CASSQVAGGLYNEQFF	TGCGCCAGCAGCCAGGTAGCGGGGGGTCTATACAATGAGCAGTTCTTC
TRBV4-1	TRBJ2-7	few	TRBD2	CASSQEPPSGGTYEQYF	TGCGCCAGCAGCCAAGAGCCCCCTAGCGGGGGTACCTACGAGCAGTACTTC
TRBV7-8	TRBJ2-3	-	-	CASSLRDPSAGSTDTQYF	TGTGCCAGCAGCTTAAGGGACCCTAGCGCCGGTAGCACAGATACGCAGTATTTT
TRBV21-1	TRBJ1-1	-	-	CASSKGPGVMNTEAFF	TGTGCCAGCAGCAAAGGACCAGGGGTCATGAACACTGAAGCTTTCTTT
TRBV5-4	TRBJ2-3	few	-	CASSLDGGADTQYF	TGTGCCAGCAGCTTAGACGGGGGTGCAGATACGCAGTATTTT
TRBV2	TRBJ1-2	few	TRBD1	CASSGQPGNYGYTF	TGTGCCAGCTCGGGACAGCCCGGTAACTATGGCTACACCTTC
TRBV5-1	TRBJ2-5	-	TRBD2	CASSLGLAGGYQETQYF	TGCGCCAGCAGCCTGGGACTAGCGGGGGGATACCAAGAGACCCAGTACTTC
TRBV5-4	TRBJ2-5	-	TRBD1	CASSTRTGGGETQYF	TGTGCCAGCAGCACTAGGACAGGGGGTGGCGAGACCCAGTACTTC
TRBV7-2	TRBJ2-1	few	TRBD2	CASMGTSGGYNEQFF	TGTGCCAGCATGGGGACTAGCGGGGGGTACAATGAGCAGTTCTTC
TRBV11-2	TRBJ2-7	few	TRBD1	CASSLEWDRVYEQYF	TGTGCCAGCAGCTTAGAATGGGACAGGGTCTACGAGCAGTACTTC
TRBV6-5	TRBJ2-2	-	-	CASTRDSSNTGELFF	TGTGCCAGCACTCGAGACTCGTCGAACACCGGGGAGCTGTTTTTT
TRBV29-1	TRBJ2-5	few	TRBD2	CSVEDPGLEETQYF	TGCAGCGTTGAAGATCCAGGACTAGAAGAGACCCAGTACTTC
TRBV27	TRBJ1-1	few	-	CASSWGGAMNTEAFF	TGTGCCAGCAGTTGGGGGGGGGCGATGAACACTGAAGCTTTCTTT
TRBV6-5	TRBJ2-2	-	TRBD1	CASSSGQATGELFF	TGTGCCAGCAGCTCCGGACAGGCCACCGGGGAGCTGTTTTTT
TRBV11-3	TRBJ2-5	-	TRBD1	CASSSGQGAKETQYF	TGTGCCAGCAGCTCGGGACAGGGGGCCAAAGAGACCCAGTACTTC